This passage covers 24 T cell receptor beta chains from one sample sequenced in a study of blood T cells in healthy people across ages. A second PCR, run for roughly 7 to 12 cycles, used a sample-barcoded 5' primer plus a J-beta primer mix. TCRdb used MiXCR to reprocess the 5' RACE reads, holding one entry per CDR3 protein. The top ten clones hold about a fifth of a sample with 650,000 to 950,000 distinct CDR3 sequences, around two fifths of them seen once. Sequenced input: blood. Receptors originate from a man aged 60-69 years in good health.

The V call is TRBV27, the J call TRBJ2-5, with D possibly being TRBD2 (5 bases). CDR3 size: 13 residues. Trimming removed 3 bases at V and 6 bases at J, with 11 bases between. CDR1 and CDR2 (germline): MNHEY, SMNVEV (reference sequence). CDR3 in amino acids: CASSLGPGKTQYF. In DNA, the CDR3 is TGTGCCAGCAGTTTGGGCCCGGGGAAGACCCAGTACTTC.

This clonotype turned up a few times. The rearrangement joins TRBV7-3 to TRBJ1-2; 8 nucleotides align to TRBD1. The length of the CDR3 is 17 residues. The J segment lost 7 bases and the V segment lost 1 base, leaving 14 bases of the junction unmatched. Germline-derived CDR1 and CDR2 are SGHTA and FQGTGA. CDR3 loop: CASSLNIPGQGRGGYTF. The DNA of the CDR3 is TGTGCCAGCAGCTTAAATATCCCCGGACAGGGCAGGGGTGGCTACACCTTC.

On this clonotype: A much larger clone sits a single nucleotide away, making a read error possible. The V gene is TRBV4-3, the J gene TRBJ2-1; 9 bases line up with TRBD1. The DNA end favors TRBJ2-7, so the J call may be wrong. Germline V gene data show CDR1 as LGHNA and CDR2 as YSLEER. This CDR3 contains 17 residues. CDR3 residues: CASSQGRAGTGLYEQYF. For the CDR3, the DNA is TGCGCCAGCAGCCAAGGCCGCGCCGGGACAGGGCTTTACGAGCAGTACTTC.

The chain uses TRBV2 and TRBJ2-5, with D maybe TRBD1 (6 bases). Judging by the DNA end, TRBJ2-7 fits better; the J call may be wrong. Looked up from germline, CDR1 is SNHLY and CDR2 is FYNNEI. This CDR3 region has 14 residues. CDR3 coding DNA: TGTGCCAGCAGATCCACAGGGTCGTCCCACGAGCAGTACTTC. Translated, it gives CASRSTGSSHEQYF.

As to this clonotype: A much larger clone lies one base from this, so it may be a read error. This chain connects TRBV20-1 to TRBJ2-7; 8 bases agree with TRBD1. Trimming at V came to 0 bases and at J to 6 bases, leaving 10 bases not matched to a gene. This CDR3 is 15 amino acids long. Germline values: CDR1 DFQATT, CDR2 SNEGSKA (reference sequence). The CDR3 is CSAREPTGTGVEQYF. In nucleotides, the CDR3 is TGCAGTGCTAGAGAGCCCACCGGGACAGGTGTCGAGCAGTACTTC.

The chain carries TRBV6-5 and TRBJ2-7; 7 bases line up with TRBD2. The CDR3 sequence is 15 residues long. The V segment lost 2 bases and the J segment 3 bases; nucleotides outside the gene matches: 7. Germline values: CDR1 MNHEY, CDR2 SVGAGI. CDR3 residues: CASSYSGGRVYEQYF. For the CDR3, the DNA is TGTGCCAGCAGTTACAGTGGTGGGAGGGTCTACGAGCAGTACTTC.

V gene TRBV28 combines with J gene TRBJ2-6; D gene uncertain. Germline CDR1 is MDHEN and CDR2 is SYDVKM. The CDR3 covers 12 residues. Trimming took 8 bases from V and 12 from J, leaving 14 bases between them. The CDR3 DNA reads as TGTGCCAGCGCCGGGCCCAAAATCGTCCTGACTTTC. It specifies CASAGPKIVLTF.

This chain uses TRBV27 with TRBJ2-1; 9 bases are a match to TRBD1. Germline lookup yields CDR1 MNHEY and CDR2 SMNVEV (reference sequence). Trimming took 2 bases from V and 9 from J; bases not matched to a gene: 5. CDR3 size: 14 residues. The CDR3: CASSLEQGAGEQFF. DNA of the CDR3: TGTGCCAGCAGTTTAGAACAGGGGGCAGGTGAGCAGTTCTTC.

The chain is built from TRBV5-1 and TRBJ2-5, with no clear D. The CDR3 has 16 residues. Per the germline V gene, CDR1 is SGHRS and CDR2 is YFSETQ. The V end lost 2 bases, the J end lost 4 bases, and 18 bases lay between the germline ends. The CDR3 reads CASSFEEQIPGETQYF. The CDR3 DNA is TGCGCCAGCAGCTTTGAAGAACAGATCCCGGGAGAGACCCAGTACTTC.

This clonotype was detected once. Germline is not matched at one junction end, which may reflect a read error. This chain uses TRBV7-2 with TRBJ2-2; TRBD1 or TRBD2 may be the D gene (6 bases each). Germline-derived CDR1 and CDR2 are SGHTA and FQGNSA. This CDR3 has 10 amino acids. The CDR3 loop reads CASSEGGLFF. The CDR3 bases are TGTGCCAGCAGCGAGGGGGGGCTGTTTTTT.

V is TRBV12-3 or TRBV12-4 and J is TRBJ2-1, with 7 bases aligning to TRBD2. The DNA end is a closer match to TRBJ2-7, so the J assignment may be wrong. The CDR3 spans 16 residues. This chain's CDR3 is CASSYQRGLSYNEQYF. CDR3 coding DNA: TGTGCCAGCAGTTATCAGCGGGGCCTCTCCTACAATGAGCAGTACTTC.

The rearrangement joins TRBV20-1 to TRBJ1-1; D may be TRBD1 (5 bases). The CDR3 covers 11 residues. The germline V and J ends were trimmed by 7 bases and 3 bases, with 9 bases remaining between them. Germline V CDR1 and CDR2: DFQATT, SNEGSKA (reference sequence). The chain's CDR3 is CSVGGDTEAFF. For the CDR3, the DNA is TGCAGTGTGGGGGGGGACACTGAAGCTTTCTTT.

The table lists this clonotype with a few counts. The chain carries TRBV25-1 and TRBJ2-7, with 11 nucleotides matching TRBD1. The germline V gene has CDR1 MGHDK and CDR2 SYGVNS. The junction had 8 bases not matched to a gene; V was cut back by 4 bases and J by 6 bases. This CDR3 spans 15 amino acids. The CDR3 nucleotides read TGTGCCAGCAGTGGGACAGGGGGCTCTTTTAGCGAGCAGTACTTC. Translated: CASSGTGGSFSEQYF.

This chain connects TRBV7-2 to TRBJ2-3; 13 positions agree with TRBD2. This CDR3 comprises 20 residues. V lost 4 bases to trimming and J lost 2 bases; unmatched junction nucleotides: 15. Germline CDR1 SGHTA, CDR2 FQGNSA. DNA for the CDR3: TGTGCCAGCAGCTCCCCAACTCCGACTAGCGGGGGGTCGGCCACAGATACGCAGTATTTT. Translated: CASSSPTPTSGGSATDTQYF.

The CDR3, as DNA: TGCAGTGCAAATAGGGAGGGGGGGCTGGAGGGCTACACCTTC. It specifies CSANREGGLEGYTF. The rearrangement joins TRBV20-1 to TRBJ1-2; D is perhaps TRBD1 (6 bases). Trimming took 6 bases from V and 8 from J, leaving 22 bases between them. Germline values: CDR1 DFQATT, CDR2 SNEGSKA (reference sequence). The CDR3 extends over 14 amino acids.

The chain has TRBV2 and TRBJ1-1; 8 bases line up with TRBD1. The germline gives CDR1 SNHLY, CDR2 FYNNEI. With V trimmed by 8 bases and J by 2 bases, 7 bases remained unmatched. The CDR3 loop spans 14 amino acids. CDR3 in amino acids: CASDGQGINTEAFF. In DNA, the CDR3 is TGTGCCAGCGACGGACAGGGTATTAACACTGAAGCTTTCTTT.

In its sample, this clonotype was seen a few times. The genes are TRBV20-1 and TRBJ2-5; D is uncertain. From germline, CDR1 is DFQATT and CDR2 SNEGSKA (reference sequence). The CDR3 runs to 12 residues. Trimming removed 5 bases at V and 2 bases at J, with 9 bases between. CDR3 coding DNA: TGCAGTGCTCCCCGTGGGCAAGAGACCCAGTACTTC. Translated: CSAPRGQETQYF.

The chain uses TRBV4-1 and TRBJ2-5, with 8 bases aligning to TRBD2. V gave up 7 bases and J gave up 11 bases; unmatched junction bases: 24. Germline V lookup: CDR1 MGHRA, CDR2 YSYEKL. CDR3 size: 17 residues. CDR3 region: CASTIFFPSGGGNEQYF. The CDR3 DNA sequence: TGCGCCAGCACCATATTCTTTCCCAGCGGGGGCGGGAATGAGCAGTACTTC.

This chain joins TRBV5-6 and TRBJ2-3; TRBD1 matches at 7 bases. V was pared by 2 bases and J by 3 bases, with 6 bases of the junction left unmatched. This CDR3 is 15 amino acids long. The germline CDR1 and CDR2 sequences are SGHDT and YYEEEE. Here the CDR3 DNA reads TGTGCCAGCAGCTTTGGGGGACAGAAGACAGATACGCAGTATTTT. Its protein is CASSFGGQKTDTQYF.

This sequence joins TRBV10-2 and TRBJ1-2, with TRBD1 identical over 7 bases. Per the germline V gene, CDR1 is WSHSY and CDR2 is SAAADI. The CDR3 is 13 amino acids. Germline trimming cut 6 bases from V and 2 bases from J; bases unmatched to any gene: 3. In nucleotides, the CDR3 is TGCGCCAGCAGAGACAGGGCCAACTATGGCTACACCTTC. It codes for CASRDRANYGYTF.

V gene TRBV6-5 combines with J gene TRBJ2-3; 11 bases are shared with TRBD1. CDR1 and CDR2 from the germline V gene are MNHEY and SVGAGI. Trimming took 2 bases from V and 5 from J; bases not matched to a gene: 9. CDR3 length equals 17 residues. CDR3 sequence reads: CASSYEGKGTGGDTQYF. As DNA, the CDR3 is TGTGCCAGCAGTTACGAGGGAAAAGGGACAGGGGGAGATACGCAGTATTTT.

The sample holds a few counts of this clonotype. This chain joins TRBV27 and TRBJ2-3; D may be TRBD1 (5 bases). The CDR3 extends over 12 amino acids. Germline V lookup: CDR1 MNHEY, CDR2 SMNVEV (reference sequence). Trimming removed 6 bases at V and 6 bases at J, with 10 bases between. The CDR3 here is CASRGGADTQYF. In DNA form, the CDR3 reads TGTGCCAGCAGGGGTGGGGCGGATACGCAGTATTTT.

This chain joins TRBV6-2 or TRBV6-3 and TRBJ2-1; 11 nucleotides align to TRBD2. There are 12 residues in the CDR3. With 4 bases clipped from V and 15 bases from J, the junction kept 5 bases outside the gene matches. Germline CDR1 MNHEY, CDR2 SVGEGT. In DNA, the CDR3 is TGTGCCAGCAGTTTTAGCGGGGGGGCGCCGTTCTTC. Translation: CASSFSGGAPFF.

The chain has TRBV28 and TRBJ2-3, with D hard to call. Between the trimmed V and J ends, which lost 3 bases and 3 bases, there was a span of 7 bases. In germline, CDR1 is MDHEN, CDR2 SYDVKM. The CDR3 is made up of 13 amino acids. CDR3 protein: CASSLSLTDTQYF. CDR3 DNA sequence: TGTGCCAGCAGTTTGTCTTTGACAGATACGCAGTATTTT.